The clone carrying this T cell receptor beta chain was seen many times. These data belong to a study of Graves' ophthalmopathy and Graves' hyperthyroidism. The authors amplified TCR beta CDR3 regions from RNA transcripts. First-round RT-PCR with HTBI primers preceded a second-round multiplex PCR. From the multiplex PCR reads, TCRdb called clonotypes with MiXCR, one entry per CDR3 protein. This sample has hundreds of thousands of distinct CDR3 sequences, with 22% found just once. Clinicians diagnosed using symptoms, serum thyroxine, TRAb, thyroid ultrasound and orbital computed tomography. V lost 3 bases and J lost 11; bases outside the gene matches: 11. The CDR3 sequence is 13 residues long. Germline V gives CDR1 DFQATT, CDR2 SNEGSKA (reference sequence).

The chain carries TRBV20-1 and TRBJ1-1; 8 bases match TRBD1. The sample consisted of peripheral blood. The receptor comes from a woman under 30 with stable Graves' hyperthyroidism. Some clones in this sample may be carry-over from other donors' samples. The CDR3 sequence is CSARKDREAEAFF. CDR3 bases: TGCAGTGCTAGGAAGGACAGGGAAGCGGAGGCTTTCTTT.